This TCR beta chain originates from a study of shared clonotypes between healthy human individuals. Overall study context: Every donor yielded three CD4 naive, three CD4 memory, two CD8 naive and one CD8 memory plate. Study results and limitations: The small donor group covered limited genetic and exposure diversity. For sorted subsets, rarefaction showed incomplete sequencing despite large depth. Blood was the only sampled material, and tissue repertoires likely differ.

The CDR3 totals 13 residues. The V gene lost 7 bases and the J gene lost 2 bases, with 12 bases spanning the gap. CDR1 MDHEN and CDR2 SYDVKM come from the germline V gene. A note on this clone: The antigen is undetermined.

Data came from immunoSEQ multiplex PCR; TCRdb stores just in-frame clones and leaves some out. Of about 960,000 clones in the sample, approximately 80% were seen once. The chain recombines TRBV28 with TRBJ2-7; D not certain. Sequencing was performed on memory CD4+ T cells sorted from blood. Specified subset: CD45RA-negative fraction. This TCR was recovered from a man aged 18 to 29 in good health. In DNA form, the CDR3 reads TGTGCCAGCACCCGGACGGCACCCTACGAGCAGTACTTC. Amino acid sequence: CASTRTAPYEQYF.